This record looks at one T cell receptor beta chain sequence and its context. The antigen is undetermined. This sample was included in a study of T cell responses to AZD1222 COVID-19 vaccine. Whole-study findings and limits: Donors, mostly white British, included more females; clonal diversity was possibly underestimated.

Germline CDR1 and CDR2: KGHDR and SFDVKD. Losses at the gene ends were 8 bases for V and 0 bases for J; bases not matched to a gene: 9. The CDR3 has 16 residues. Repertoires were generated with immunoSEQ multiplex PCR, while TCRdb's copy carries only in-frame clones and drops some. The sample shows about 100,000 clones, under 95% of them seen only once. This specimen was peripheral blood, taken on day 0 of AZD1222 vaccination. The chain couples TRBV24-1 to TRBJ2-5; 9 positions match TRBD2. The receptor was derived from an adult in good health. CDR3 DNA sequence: TGTGCCACCAATTTAGGGGCTAGCGGGGACCAAGAGACCCAGTACTTC. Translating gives CATNLGASGDQETQYF.